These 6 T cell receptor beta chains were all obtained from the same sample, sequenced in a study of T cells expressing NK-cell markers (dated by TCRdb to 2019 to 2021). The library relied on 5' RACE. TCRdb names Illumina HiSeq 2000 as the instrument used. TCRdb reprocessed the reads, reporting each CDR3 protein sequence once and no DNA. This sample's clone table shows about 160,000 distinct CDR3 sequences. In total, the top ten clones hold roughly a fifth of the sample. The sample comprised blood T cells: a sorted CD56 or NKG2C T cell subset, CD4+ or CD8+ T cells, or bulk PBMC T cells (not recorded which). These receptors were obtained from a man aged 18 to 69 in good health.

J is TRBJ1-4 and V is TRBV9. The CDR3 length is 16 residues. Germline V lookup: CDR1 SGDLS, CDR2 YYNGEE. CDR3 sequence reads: CASSVGSLGTNEKLFF.

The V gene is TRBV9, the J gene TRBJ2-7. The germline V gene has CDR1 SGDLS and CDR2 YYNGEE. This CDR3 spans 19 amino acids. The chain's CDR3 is CASSVDPHRGRGGPYEQYF.

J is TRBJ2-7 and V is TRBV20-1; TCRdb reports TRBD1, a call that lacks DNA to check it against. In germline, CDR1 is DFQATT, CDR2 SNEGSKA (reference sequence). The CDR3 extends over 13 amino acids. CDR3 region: CSARAGGKYEQYF.

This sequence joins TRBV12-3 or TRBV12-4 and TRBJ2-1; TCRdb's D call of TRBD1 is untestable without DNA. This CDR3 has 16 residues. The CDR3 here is CASRPGALQATNEQFF.

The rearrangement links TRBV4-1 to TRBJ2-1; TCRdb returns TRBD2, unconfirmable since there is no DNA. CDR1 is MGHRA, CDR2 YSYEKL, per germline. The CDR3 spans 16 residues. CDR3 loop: CASSQDSRGGYNEQFF.

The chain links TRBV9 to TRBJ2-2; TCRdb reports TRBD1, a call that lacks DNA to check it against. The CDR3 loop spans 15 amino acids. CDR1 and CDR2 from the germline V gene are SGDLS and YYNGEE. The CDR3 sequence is CASSQFGRAGGELFF.